This T cell receptor beta chain originates from a study of blood T cells in healthy people across ages. Study observations and caveats: Long-lived and aged donors differed, with more naive CD4+ cells and higher diversity in the long-lived. Changes seen in expanded clonotypes were possibly confounded by donor CMV status left unknown. Per-million-T-cell TCR beta diversity fell roughly linearly with age.

The CDR3 extends over 13 amino acids. Concerning this clonotype itself: What it binds is not known.

A J-beta primer mix and a sample-barcoded 5' primer were used in a second PCR of roughly 7 to 12 cycles. With 12 random nucleotides, a template-switch adaptor tagged each individual cDNA molecule. TCRdb used MiXCR to reprocess the 5' RACE reads, holding one entry per CDR3 protein. This table holds around 520,000 distinct CDR3 sequences, about 28% found once. This same sample was also taken into another study, of T cells of mothers and their children.

The material sequenced was blood. The chain recombines TRBV21-1 with TRBJ2-7. TRBV21-1 is a known pseudogene. This TCR came from a boy between 2 and 10 years old in good health. The CDR3 is CASSKGQANEQYF. The CDR3 DNA reads TGTGCCAGCAGCAAAGGTCAGGCGAATGAGCAGTACTTC.